Listed below are T cell receptor beta chains from one sample, sequenced in a study of blood T cell repertoires in COVID-19. TCRdb's table, derived via immunoSEQ multiplex PCR, lists solely in-frame clones and lacks some. The table includes 150,000 to 200,000 clones, 70% to 80% detected once. The specimen sequenced was PBMCs or T cells enriched from blood (not recorded which). Receptor source: a woman aged 45-60 years who had recovered from COVID-19. Both conserved end residues are part of each CDR3. Fields, in order: D gene, V gene, J gene, clone size, CDR3 DNA, CDR3 protein. D genes are given only for firm matches. Clone size appears in some rows only: once, few, many, or a class for an expanded clone.

-	TRBV11-2	TRBJ2-3	-	TGTGCCAGCAGCATATACACAGATACGCAGTATTTT	CASSIYTDTQYF
-	TRBV6-4	TRBJ2-3	-	TGTGCCAGCAGTGTTACCGGGTCGGATACGCAGTATTTT	CASSVTGSDTQYF
TRBD1	TRBV15	TRBJ1-1	few	TGTGCCACCAGCAGAGTAGGGGGCGGCATGAACACTGAAGCTTTCTTT	CATSRVGGGMNTEAFF
-	TRBV10-3	TRBJ1-4	-	TGTGCCATCAGTGAGTCCCCACTCGGGGAAAAACTGTTTTTT	CAISESPLGEKLFF
TRBD2	TRBV15	TRBJ2-1	-	TGTGCCACCAGCGGAGGACTAGTCCCGACTAGTGAGCAGTTCTTC	CATSGGLVPTSEQFF
TRBD1	TRBV25-1	TRBJ2-7	-	TGTGCCAGCAAATCTTCGGACAGGGGCTACGAGCAGTACTTC	CASKSSDRGYEQYF
TRBD2	TRBV5-4	TRBJ2-3	-	TGTGCCAGCAGCTTCAGGACTAGCGGAAGCACAGATACGCAGTATTTT	CASSFRTSGSTDTQYF
TRBD2	TRBV7-2	TRBJ2-7	-	TGTGCCAGCAGCTTTAGCGGGGCTTCCTACGAGCAGTACTTC	CASSFSGASYEQYF
TRBD1	TRBV15	TRBJ1-4	-	TGTGCCACCAGCCTAAGGACAGGGTTAGGAGAAAAACTGTTTTTT	CATSLRTGLGEKLFF
-	TRBV4-1	TRBJ1-6	-	TGCGCCAGCAGCCAAGATTATCAGGCGAGAAATTCACCCCTCCACTTT	CASSQDYQARNSPLHF
-	TRBV7-2	TRBJ2-1	many	TGTGCCAGCAGCCCAGGCGGCGGGTATAATGAGCAGTTCTTC	CASSPGGGYNEQFF
TRBD1	TRBV7-2	TRBJ2-5	-	TGTGCCAGCAGCTACGACAGGGGCAGGGAGACCCAGTACTTC	CASSYDRGRETQYF
-	TRBV4-1	TRBJ2-3	-	TGCGCCAGCAGCCAAGAGGGGCAGCCTAGCACAGATACGCAGTATTTT	CASSQEGQPSTDTQYF
-	TRBV3-1/TRBV3-2	TRBJ1-1	-	TGTGCCAGCAGCACCACGGGAGAAGCTTTCTTT	CASSTTGEAFF
-	TRBV5-1	TRBJ1-5	-	TGCGCCAGCAGCTTGGGGGGAGGGGCGAACAATCAGCCCCAGCATTTT	CASSLGGGANNQPQHF
-	TRBV19	TRBJ1-1	-	TGTGCCAGTAGTATGCAGGGCCGGAGCACTGAAGCTTTCTTT	CASSMQGRSTEAFF
-	TRBV3-1/TRBV3-2	TRBJ2-7	-	TGTGCCAGCAGCCAGATTGGGAGAGGGGAGCAGTACTTC	CASSQIGRGEQYF
TRBD2	TRBV19	TRBJ2-1	-	TGTGCCAGTAGCCTGGGGACTAGCGGGAGGCATGAGCAGTTCTTC	CASSLGTSGRHEQFF
TRBD2	TRBV7-3	TRBJ2-1	-	TGTGCCAGCAGCCCTAACCCGGCTAGCGGCCCCTACAATGAGCAGTTCTTC	CASSPNPASGPYNEQFF
-	TRBV3-1/TRBV3-2	TRBJ2-1	-	TGTGCCAGCAGCCAAGTTAGAGGAAATGAGCAGTTCTTC	CASSQVRGNEQFF
-	TRBV18	TRBJ1-3	-	TGTGCCAGCTCACCAGGTGGGGCGAGAAACACCATATATTTT	CASSPGGARNTIYF
TRBD2	TRBV10-3	TRBJ2-2	-	TGTGCCATCAGCCAACCGACTAGCGTCCACTCCGGGGAGCTGTTTTTT	CAISQPTSVHSGELFF
TRBD1	TRBV6-2/TRBV6-3	TRBJ1-5	-	TGTGCCAGCAGTTACTCGGGACAGGGAAACCAGCCCCAGCATTTT	CASSYSGQGNQPQHF
-	TRBV19	TRBJ1-6	-	TGTGCCAGTAGTGAGACGGGAAGCTCCTATAATTCACCCCTCCACTTT	CASSETGSSYNSPLHF
-	TRBV3-1/TRBV3-2	TRBJ1-1	-	TGTGCCAGCAGCCTTAGGCAGGGAAGGGGGAACACTGAAGCTTTCTTT	CASSLRQGRGNTEAFF
TRBD1	TRBV11-2	TRBJ2-1	-	TGTGCCAGCAGCGAGAGACAGGGGGGGAACAATGAGCAGTTCTTC	CASSERQGGNNEQFF
TRBD1	TRBV5-3	TRBJ1-2	-	TGTGCCAGAAGCTTGTTCTTGGGGACAGAAAGATATGGCTACACCTTC	CARSLFLGTERYGYTF
-	TRBV12-3/TRBV12-4	TRBJ2-3	-	TGTGCCAGCAGTGTGAGCTTAGATACGCAGTATTTT	CASSVSLDTQYF
-	TRBV7-3	TRBJ1-2	few	TGTGCCAGCAGCTTAGAGGGTTTAATCGGCTACACCTTC	CASSLEGLIGYTF
-	TRBV7-8	TRBJ2-1	few	TGTGCCAGCTTAAGGTGGAGGGGCGGTGAGCAGTTCTTC	CASLRWRGGEQFF
TRBD1	TRBV3-1/TRBV3-2	TRBJ1-2	-	TGTGCCAGCAGCCGACTGGACAGGGGGGATGGCTACACCTTC	CASSRLDRGDGYTF
TRBD2	TRBV5-1	TRBJ2-7	-	TGCGCCAGCAGCTTGGAACTAGCGGAGTACGAGCAGTACTTC	CASSLELAEYEQYF
-	TRBV11-2	TRBJ1-1	-	TGTGCCAGCAGCTCCGGTTGGACTGAAGCTTTCTTT	CASSSGWTEAFF